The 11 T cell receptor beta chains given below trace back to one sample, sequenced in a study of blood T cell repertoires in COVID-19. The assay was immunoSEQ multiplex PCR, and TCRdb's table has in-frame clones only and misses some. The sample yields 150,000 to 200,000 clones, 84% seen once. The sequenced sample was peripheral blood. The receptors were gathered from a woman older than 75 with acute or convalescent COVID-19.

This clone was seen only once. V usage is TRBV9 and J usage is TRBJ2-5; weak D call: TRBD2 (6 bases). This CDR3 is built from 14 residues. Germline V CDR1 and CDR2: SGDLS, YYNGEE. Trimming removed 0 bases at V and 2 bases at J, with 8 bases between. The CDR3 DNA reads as TGTGCCAGCAGCGTAGGTGCGGGACAAGAGACCCAGTACTTC. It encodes CASSVGAGQETQYF.

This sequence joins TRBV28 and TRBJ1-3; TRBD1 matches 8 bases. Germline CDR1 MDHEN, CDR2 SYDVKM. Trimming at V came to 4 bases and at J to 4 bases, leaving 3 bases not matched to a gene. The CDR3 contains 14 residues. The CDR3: CASSSRTGGNTIYF. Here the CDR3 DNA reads TGTGCCAGCAGTTCTCGGACAGGGGGAAACACCATATATTTT.

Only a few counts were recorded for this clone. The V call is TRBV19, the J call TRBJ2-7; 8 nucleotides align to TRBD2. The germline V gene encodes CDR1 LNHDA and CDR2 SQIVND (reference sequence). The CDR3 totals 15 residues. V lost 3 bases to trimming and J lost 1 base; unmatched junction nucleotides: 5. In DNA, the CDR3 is TGTGCCAGTAGTATGTACCAGCGGGAGTCCTACGAGCAGTACTTC. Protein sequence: CASSMYQRESYEQYF. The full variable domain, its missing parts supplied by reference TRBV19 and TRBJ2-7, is DGGITQSPKYLFRKEGQNVTLSCEQNLNHDAMYWYRQDPGQGLRLIYYSQIVNDFQKGDIAEGYSVSREKKESFPLTVTSAQKNPTAFYLCASSMYQRESYEQYFGPGTRLTVT.

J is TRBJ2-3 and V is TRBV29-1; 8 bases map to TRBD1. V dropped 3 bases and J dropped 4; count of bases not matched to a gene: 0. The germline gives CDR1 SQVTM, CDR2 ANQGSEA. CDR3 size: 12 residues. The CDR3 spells CSVEDRADTQYF. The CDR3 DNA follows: TGCAGCGTTGAGGACAGGGCAGATACGCAGTATTTT.

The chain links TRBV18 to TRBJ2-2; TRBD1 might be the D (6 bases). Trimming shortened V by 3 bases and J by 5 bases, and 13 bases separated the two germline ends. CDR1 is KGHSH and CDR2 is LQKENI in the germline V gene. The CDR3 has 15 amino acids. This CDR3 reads CASSPQPQGTGELFF. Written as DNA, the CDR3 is TGTGCCAGCTCACCTCAACCCCAGGGGACCGGGGAGCTGTTTTTT.

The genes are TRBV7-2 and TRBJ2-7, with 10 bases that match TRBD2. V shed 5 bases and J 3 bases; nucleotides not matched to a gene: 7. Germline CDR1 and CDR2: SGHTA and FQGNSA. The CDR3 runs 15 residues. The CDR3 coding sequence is TGTGCCAGCAGCACCCCGACTAGCGGGCGCTACGAGCAGTACTTC. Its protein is CASSTPTSGRYEQYF.

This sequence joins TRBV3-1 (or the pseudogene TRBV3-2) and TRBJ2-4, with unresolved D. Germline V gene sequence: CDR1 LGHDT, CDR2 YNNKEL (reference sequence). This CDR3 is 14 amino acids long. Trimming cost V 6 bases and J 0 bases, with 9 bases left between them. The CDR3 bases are TGTGCCAGCAGTCCTAGTGTAGCCAAAAACATTCAGTACTTC. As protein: CASSPSVAKNIQYF.

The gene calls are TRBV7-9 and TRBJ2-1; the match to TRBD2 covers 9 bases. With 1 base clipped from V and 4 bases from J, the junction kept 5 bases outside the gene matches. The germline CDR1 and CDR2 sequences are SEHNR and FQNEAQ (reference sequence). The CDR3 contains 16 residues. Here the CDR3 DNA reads TGTGCCAGCAGCTTAGGTGGGACTAGCAGTTACAATGAGCAGTTCTTC. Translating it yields CASSLGGTSSYNEQFF.

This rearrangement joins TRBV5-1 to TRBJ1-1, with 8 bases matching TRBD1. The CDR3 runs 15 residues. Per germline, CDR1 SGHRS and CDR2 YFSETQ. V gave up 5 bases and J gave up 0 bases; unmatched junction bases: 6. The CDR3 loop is CASRPAGGMNTEAFF. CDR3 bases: TGCGCCAGCAGGCCTGCAGGGGGCATGAACACTGAAGCTTTCTTT.

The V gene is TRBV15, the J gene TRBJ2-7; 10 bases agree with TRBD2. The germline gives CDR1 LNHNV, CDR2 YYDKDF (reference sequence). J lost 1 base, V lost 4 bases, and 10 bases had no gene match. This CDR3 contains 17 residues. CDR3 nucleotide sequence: TGTGCCACCAGCACAGTTAGCGGGAGGATGGGTTCCTACGAGCAGTACTTC. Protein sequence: CATSTVSGRMGSYEQYF.

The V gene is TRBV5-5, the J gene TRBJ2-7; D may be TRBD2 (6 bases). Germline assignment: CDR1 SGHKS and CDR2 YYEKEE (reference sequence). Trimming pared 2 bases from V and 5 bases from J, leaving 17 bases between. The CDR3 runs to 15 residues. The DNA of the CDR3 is TGTGCCAGCAGCTTACCGTATGGGGGAGGCAACGAGCAGTACTTC. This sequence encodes CASSLPYGGGNEQYF.